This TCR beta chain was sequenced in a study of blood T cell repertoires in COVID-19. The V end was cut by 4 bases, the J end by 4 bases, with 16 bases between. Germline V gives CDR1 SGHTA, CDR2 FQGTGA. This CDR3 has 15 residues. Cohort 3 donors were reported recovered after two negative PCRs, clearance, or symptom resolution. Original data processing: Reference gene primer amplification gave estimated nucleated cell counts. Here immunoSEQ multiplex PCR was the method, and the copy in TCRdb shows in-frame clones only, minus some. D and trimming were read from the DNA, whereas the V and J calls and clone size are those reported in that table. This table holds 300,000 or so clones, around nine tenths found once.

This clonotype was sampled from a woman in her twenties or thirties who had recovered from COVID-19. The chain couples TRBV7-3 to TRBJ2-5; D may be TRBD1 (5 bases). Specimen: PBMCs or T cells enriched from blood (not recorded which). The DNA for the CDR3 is TGTGCCAGCAGCTCAACAGGTTTTAGGGGAGAGACCCAGTACTTC. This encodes CASSSTGFRGETQYF.